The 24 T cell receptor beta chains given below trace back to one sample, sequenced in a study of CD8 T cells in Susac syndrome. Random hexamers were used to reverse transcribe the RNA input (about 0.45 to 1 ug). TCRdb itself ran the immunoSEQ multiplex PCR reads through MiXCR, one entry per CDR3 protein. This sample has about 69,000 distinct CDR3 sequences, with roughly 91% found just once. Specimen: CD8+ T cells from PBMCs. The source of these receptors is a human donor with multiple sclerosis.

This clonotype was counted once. CDR3 bases: TGTGCTAGTGGTGACAGGGTCGGCACTGAAGCTTTCTTT. It yields the protein CASGDRVGTEAFF. The chain has TRBV12-5 and TRBJ1-1, with 7 bases aligning to TRBD1. CDR3 length: 13 residues. Trimming removed 5 bases from V and 4 bases from J; junction bases left unmatched: 4. The germline gives CDR1 LGHNT, CDR2 FRNRAP.

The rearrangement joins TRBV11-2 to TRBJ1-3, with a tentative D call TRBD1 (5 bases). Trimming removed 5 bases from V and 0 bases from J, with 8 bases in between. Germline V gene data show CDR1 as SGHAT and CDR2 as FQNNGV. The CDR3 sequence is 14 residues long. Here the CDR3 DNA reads TGTGCCAGCAGCGACCAGGGCTCTGGAAACACCATATATTTT. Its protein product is CASSDQGSGNTIYF.

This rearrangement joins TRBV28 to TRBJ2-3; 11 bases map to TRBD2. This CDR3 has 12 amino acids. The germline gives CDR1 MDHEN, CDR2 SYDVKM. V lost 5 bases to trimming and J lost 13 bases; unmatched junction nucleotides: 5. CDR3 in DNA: TGTGCCAGCAGTGAAACTAGCGGGAGTGAGTATTTT. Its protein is CASSETSGSEYF.

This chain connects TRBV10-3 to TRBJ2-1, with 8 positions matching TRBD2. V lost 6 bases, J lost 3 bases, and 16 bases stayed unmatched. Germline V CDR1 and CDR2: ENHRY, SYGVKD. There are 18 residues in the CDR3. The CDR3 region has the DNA TGTGCCATCAGCCTAGAGGGGGAACTAGCGGCAGACTACAATGAGCAGTTCTTC. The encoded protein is CAISLEGELAADYNEQFF.

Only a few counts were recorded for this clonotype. CDR3 protein: CASSLMNEQYF. The CDR3 DNA follows: TGTGCCAGCAGTTTGATGAACGAGCAGTACTTC. The chain carries TRBV12-3 or TRBV12-4 and TRBJ2-7; no clear D. Deletions cut 3 bases from V and 5 bases from J, with 5 bases between. This CDR3 spans 11 amino acids.

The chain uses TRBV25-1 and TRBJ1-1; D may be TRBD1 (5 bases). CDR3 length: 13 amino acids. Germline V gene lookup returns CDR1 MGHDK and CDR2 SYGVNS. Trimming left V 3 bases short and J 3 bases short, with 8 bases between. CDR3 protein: CASSEGQDTEAFF. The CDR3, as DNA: TGTGCCAGCAGTGAGGGGCAAGACACTGAAGCTTTCTTT.

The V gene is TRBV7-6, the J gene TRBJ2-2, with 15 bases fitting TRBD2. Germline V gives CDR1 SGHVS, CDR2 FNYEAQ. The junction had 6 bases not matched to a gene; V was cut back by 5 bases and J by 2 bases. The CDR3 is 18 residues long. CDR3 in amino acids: CASSAGLAGGPNTGELFF. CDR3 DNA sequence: TGTGCCAGCAGCGCAGGACTAGCGGGAGGGCCTAACACCGGGGAGCTGTTTTTT.

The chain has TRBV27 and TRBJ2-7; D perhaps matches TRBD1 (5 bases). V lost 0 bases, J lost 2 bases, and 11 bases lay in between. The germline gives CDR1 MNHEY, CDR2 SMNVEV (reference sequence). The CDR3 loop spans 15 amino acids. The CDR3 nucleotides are TGTGCCAGCAGTTTATCCCCGGACATAGCCTACGAGCAGTACTTC. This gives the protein CASSLSPDIAYEQYF.

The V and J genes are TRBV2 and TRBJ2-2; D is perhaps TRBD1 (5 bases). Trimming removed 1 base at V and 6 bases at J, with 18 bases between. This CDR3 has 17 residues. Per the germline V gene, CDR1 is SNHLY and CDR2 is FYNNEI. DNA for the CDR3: TGTGCCAGCAGTGAAGATTTCGGCAGGGTGACTGCCGGGGAGCTGTTTTTT. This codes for CASSEDFGRVTAGELFF.

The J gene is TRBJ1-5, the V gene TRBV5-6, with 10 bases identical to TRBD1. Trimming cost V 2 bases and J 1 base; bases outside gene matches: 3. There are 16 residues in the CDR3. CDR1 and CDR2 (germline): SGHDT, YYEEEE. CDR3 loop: CASSFSGQGSNQPQHF. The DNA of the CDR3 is TGTGCCAGCAGCTTTTCGGGACAGGGGAGCAATCAGCCCCAGCATTTT.

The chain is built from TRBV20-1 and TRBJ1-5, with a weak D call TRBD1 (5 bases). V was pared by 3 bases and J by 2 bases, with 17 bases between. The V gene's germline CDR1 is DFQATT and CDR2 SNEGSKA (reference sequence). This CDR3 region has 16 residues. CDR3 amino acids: CSARGRPGRGNQPQHF. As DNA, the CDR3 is TGCAGTGCTAGGGGGCGGCCGGGTAGGGGCAATCAGCCCCAGCATTTT.

CDR3 sequence: CASSSGLAGGPAYNEQFF. The DNA of the CDR3 is TGTGCCAGCAGTTCGGGACTAGCGGGGGGCCCCGCCTACAATGAGCAGTTCTTC. V is TRBV27 and J is TRBJ2-1, with 15 bases that match TRBD2. The germline gives CDR1 MNHEY, CDR2 SMNVEV (reference sequence). The V gene end was trimmed by 4 bases and the J gene end by 2 bases; junction bases not matched to a gene: 6. There are 18 residues in the CDR3.

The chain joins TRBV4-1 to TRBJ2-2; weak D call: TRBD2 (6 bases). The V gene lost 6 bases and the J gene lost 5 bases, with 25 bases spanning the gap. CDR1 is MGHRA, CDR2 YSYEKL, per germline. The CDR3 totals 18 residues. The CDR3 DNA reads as TGCGCCAGCAGGGGTCTTCGTGGAGGGCGGGGTGAGACCGGGGAGCTGTTTTTT. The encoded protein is CASRGLRGGRGETGELFF.

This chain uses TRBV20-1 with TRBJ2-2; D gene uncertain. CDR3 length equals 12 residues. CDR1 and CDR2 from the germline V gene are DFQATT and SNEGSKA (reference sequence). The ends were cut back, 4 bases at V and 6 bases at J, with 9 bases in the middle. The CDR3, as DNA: TGCAGTGCTAAGAGGTGGTCCGGGGAGCTGTTTTTT. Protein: CSAKRWSGELFF.

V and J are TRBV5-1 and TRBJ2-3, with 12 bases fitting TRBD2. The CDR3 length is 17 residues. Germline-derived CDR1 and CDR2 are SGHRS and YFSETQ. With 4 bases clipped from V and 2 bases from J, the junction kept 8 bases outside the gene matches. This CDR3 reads CASSPTLAGGLTDTQYF. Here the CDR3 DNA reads TGCGCCAGCAGCCCCACTCTAGCGGGAGGGCTCACAGATACGCAGTATTTT.

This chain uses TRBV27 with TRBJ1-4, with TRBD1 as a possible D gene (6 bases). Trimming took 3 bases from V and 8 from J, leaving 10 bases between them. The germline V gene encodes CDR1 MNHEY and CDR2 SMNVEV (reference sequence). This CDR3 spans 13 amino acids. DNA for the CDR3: TGTGCCAGCAGTTTGCAGGGACAAGAAAAACTGTTTTTT. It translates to CASSLQGQEKLFF. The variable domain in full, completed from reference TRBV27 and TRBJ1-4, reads EAQVTQNPRYLITVTGKKLTVTCSQNMNHEYMSWYRQDPGLGLRQIYYSMNVEVTDKGDVPEGYKVSRKEKRNFPLILESPSPNQTSLYFCASSLQGQEKLFFGSGTQLSVL.

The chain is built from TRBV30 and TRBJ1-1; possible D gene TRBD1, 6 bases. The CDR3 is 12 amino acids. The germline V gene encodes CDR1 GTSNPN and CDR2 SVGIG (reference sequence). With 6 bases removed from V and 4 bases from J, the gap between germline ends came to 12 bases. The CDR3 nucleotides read TGTGCCTGCAGGGGAAGGGCCACTGAAGCTTTCTTT. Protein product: CACRGRATEAFF.

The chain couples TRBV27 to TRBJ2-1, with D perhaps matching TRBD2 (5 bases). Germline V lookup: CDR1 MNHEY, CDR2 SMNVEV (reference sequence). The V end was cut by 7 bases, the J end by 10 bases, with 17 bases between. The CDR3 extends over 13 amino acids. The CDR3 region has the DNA TGTGCCAGCACCCAAACGGGGAAGGAAGAGCAGTTCTTC. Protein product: CASTQTGKEEQFF.

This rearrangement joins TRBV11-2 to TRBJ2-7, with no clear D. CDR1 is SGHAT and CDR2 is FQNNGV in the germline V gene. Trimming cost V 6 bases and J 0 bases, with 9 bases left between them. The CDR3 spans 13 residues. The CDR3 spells CASRLESSYEQYF. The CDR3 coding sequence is TGTGCCAGCAGACTCGAAAGCTCCTACGAGCAGTACTTC.

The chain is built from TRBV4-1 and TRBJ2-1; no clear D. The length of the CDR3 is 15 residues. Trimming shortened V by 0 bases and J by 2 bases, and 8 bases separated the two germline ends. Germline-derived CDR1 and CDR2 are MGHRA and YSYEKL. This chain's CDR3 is CASSQERAAYNEQFF. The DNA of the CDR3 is TGCGCCAGCAGCCAAGAAAGAGCCGCCTACAATGAGCAGTTCTTC.

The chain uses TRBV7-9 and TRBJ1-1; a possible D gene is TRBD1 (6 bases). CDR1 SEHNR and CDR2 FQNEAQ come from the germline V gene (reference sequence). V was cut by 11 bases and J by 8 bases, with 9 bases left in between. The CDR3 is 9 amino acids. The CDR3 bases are TGTGCCGGAACAGGGGAAGCTTTCTTT. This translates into CAGTGEAFF.

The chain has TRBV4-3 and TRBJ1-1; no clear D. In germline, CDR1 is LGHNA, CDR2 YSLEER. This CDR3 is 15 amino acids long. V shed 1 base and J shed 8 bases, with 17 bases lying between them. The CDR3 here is CASSQVSVPQVEAFF. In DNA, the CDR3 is TGCGCCAGCAGCCAAGTTAGCGTCCCTCAGGTAGAAGCTTTCTTT.

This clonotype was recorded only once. Written as DNA, the CDR3 is TGTGCCAGCAGTCCCCACACAGATACGCAGTATTTT. Amino acids: CASSPHTDTQYF. The rearrangement links TRBV27 to TRBJ2-3; D gene ambiguous. The CDR3 is made up of 12 amino acids. Between the trimmed V and J ends, which lost 5 bases and 2 bases, there was a span of 5 bases. Germline loops: CDR1 MNHEY, CDR2 SMNVEV (reference sequence).

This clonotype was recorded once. The CDR3: CASSPGLGDEQFF. In DNA, the CDR3 is TGTGCCAGCAGCCCGGGACTAGGTGATGAGCAGTTCTTC. The chain combines TRBV3-1 with TRBJ2-1; TRBD2 aligns across 8 bases. V was clipped by 4 bases and J by 8 bases; unmatched bases: 4. The germline V gene encodes CDR1 LGHDT and CDR2 YNNKEL (reference sequence). This CDR3 is built from 13 residues.